The TCR beta chain under discussion was sequenced for a study of graft-versus-host responses after intestinal transplantation. General observations from the study: Early post-transplant declines in HvG were associated with peak levels of circulating GvH clones.

Germline CDR1 reads SGHVS; CDR2 reads FNYEAQ. This CDR3 has 17 amino acids. TCRdb keeps only in-frame clones here, not all; method: immunoSEQ multiplex PCR. The data hold around 93,000 clones, with 85% to 95% observed a single time. To note about this clone: Its antigen is not identified.

V is TRBV7-6 and J is TRBJ1-3; possible D gene TRBD2, 7 bases. The assigned J gene may be wrong: the sequence end matches TRBJ2-2 better. The input for sequencing was unstimulated CD8+ T cells sorted from spleen or lymph node cells, taken before intestinal transplant. This clonotype originated in a human donor who received an intestinal transplant. Here the CDR3 reads CASSLAGGLAATGELFF. In nucleotides, the CDR3 is TGTGCCAGCAGCTTAGCGGGGGGGCTAGCGGCTACCGGGGAGCTGTTTTTT.